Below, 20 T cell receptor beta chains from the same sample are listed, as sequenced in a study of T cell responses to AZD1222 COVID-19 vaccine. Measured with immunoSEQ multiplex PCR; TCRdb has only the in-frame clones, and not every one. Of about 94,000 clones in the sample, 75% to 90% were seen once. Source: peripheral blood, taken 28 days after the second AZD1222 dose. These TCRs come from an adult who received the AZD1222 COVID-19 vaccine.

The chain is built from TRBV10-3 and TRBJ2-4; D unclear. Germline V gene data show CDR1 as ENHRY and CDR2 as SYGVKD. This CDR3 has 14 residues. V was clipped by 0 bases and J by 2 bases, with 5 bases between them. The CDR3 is CAISESTSKNIQYF. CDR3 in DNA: TGTGCCATCAGTGAGTCTACTTCCAAAAACATTCAGTACTTC.

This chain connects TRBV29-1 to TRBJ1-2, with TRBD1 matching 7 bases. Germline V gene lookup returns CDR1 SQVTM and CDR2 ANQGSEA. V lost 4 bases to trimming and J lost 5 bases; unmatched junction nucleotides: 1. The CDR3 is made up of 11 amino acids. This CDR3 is CSVGQGYGYTF. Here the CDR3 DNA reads TGCAGCGTTGGACAGGGATATGGCTACACCTTC.

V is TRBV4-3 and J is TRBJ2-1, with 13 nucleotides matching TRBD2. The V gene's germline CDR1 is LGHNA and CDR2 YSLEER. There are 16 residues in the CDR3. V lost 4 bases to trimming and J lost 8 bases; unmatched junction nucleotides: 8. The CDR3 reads CASSPRTSGSDHEQFF. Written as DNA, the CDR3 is TGCGCCAGCAGCCCAAGGACTAGCGGGAGTGACCATGAGCAGTTCTTC.

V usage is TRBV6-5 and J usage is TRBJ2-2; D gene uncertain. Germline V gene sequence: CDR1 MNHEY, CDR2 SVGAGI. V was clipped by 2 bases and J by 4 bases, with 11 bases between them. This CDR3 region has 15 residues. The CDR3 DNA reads TGTGCCAGCAGTTACCTGGACCGAGCCACCGGGGAGCTGTTTTTT. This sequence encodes CASSYLDRATGELFF.

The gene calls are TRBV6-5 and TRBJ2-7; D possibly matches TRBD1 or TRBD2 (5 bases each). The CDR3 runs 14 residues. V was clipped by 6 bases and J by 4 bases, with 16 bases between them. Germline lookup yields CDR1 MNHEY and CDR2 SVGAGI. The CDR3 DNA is TGTGCCAGCAGGGGGACCCCGGCCGTGTACGAGCAGTACTTC. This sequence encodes CASRGTPAVYEQYF.

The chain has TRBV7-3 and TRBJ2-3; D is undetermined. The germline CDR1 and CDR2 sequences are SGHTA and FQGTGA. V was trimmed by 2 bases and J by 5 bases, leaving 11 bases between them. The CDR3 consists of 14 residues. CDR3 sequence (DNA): TGTGCCAGCAGCTTATTTCTAGGTGGAGATACGCAGTATTTT. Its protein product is CASSLFLGGDTQYF.

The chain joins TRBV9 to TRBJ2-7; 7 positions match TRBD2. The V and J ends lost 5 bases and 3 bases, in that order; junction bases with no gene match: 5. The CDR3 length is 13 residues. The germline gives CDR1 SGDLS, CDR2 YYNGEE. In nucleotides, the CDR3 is TGTGCCAGCAGTTCACCGGGGGGCTACGAGCAGTACTTC. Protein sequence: CASSSPGGYEQYF.

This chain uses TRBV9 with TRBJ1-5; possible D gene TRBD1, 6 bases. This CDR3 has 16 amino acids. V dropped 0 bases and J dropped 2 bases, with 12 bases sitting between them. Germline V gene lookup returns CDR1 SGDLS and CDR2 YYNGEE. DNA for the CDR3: TGTGCCAGCAGCGTAGACCAAGGGGGAGGCAATCAGCCCCAGCATTTT. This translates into CASSVDQGGGNQPQHF.

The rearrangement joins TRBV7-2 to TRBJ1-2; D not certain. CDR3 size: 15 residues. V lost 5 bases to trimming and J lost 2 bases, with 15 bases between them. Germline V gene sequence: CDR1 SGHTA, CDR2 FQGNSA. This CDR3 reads CASSLPGARNYGYTF. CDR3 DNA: TGTGCCAGCAGCCTCCCGGGCGCCAGAAACTATGGCTACACCTTC.

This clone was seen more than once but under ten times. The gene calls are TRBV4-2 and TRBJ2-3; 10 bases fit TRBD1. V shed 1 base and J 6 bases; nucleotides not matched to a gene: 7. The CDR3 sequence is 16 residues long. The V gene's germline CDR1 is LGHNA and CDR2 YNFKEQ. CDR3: CASSQATGQGSDTQYF. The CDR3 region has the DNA TGTGCCAGCAGCCAAGCCACGGGACAGGGGTCCGATACGCAGTATTTT.

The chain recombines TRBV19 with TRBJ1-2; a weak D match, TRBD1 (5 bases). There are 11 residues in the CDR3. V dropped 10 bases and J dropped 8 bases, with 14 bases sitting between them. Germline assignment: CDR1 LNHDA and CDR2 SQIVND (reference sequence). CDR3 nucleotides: TGTGCCACCCGGGGGGGGTTCGGCTACACCTTC. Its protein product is CATRGGFGYTF.

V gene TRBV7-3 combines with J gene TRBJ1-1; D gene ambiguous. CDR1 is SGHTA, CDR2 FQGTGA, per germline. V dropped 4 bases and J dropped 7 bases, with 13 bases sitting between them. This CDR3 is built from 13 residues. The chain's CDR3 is CASSSGSLNEAFF. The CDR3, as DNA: TGTGCCAGCAGCTCCGGGAGTCTCAATGAAGCTTTCTTT. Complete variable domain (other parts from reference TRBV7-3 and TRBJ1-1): GAGVSQTPSNKVTEKGKYVELRCDPISGHTALYWYRQSLGQGPEFLIYFQGTGAADDSGLPNDRFFAVRPEGSVSTLKIQRTERGDSAVYLCASSSGSLNEAFFGQGTRLTVV.

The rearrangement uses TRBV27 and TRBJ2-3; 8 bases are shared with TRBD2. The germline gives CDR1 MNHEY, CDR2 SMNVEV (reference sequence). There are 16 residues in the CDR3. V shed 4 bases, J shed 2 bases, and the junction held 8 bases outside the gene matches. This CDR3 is CASSSRQRGFTDTQYF. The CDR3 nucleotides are TGTGCCAGCAGTTCCCGACAGCGGGGGTTCACAGATACGCAGTATTTT.

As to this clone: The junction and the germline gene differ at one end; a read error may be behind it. CDR3 sequence (DNA): TGCGCCAGCAGCATCGGGACAGGAGCTGACTTCTTC. As protein: CASSIGTGADFF. The gene calls are TRBV5-1 and TRBJ1-2; 8 positions match TRBD1. The CDR3 runs 12 residues. Germline V gene lookup returns CDR1 SGHRS and CDR2 YFSETQ. Looking up the rest from reference TRBV5-1 and TRBJ1-2 gives the full variable domain: KAGVTQTPRYLIKTRGQQVTLSCSPISGHRSVSWYQQTPGQGLQFLFEYFSETQRNKGNFPGRFSGRQFSNSRSEMNVSTLELGDSALYLCASSIGTGADFFGSGTRLTVV.

The CDR3 DNA sequence: TGTGCCAGCAGCTTGCGACAGGTTAATCAGCCCCAGCATTTT. Residues: CASSLRQVNQPQHF. The V gene is TRBV5-6, the J gene TRBJ1-5; a possible D gene is TRBD1 (6 bases). The CDR3 contains 14 residues. The germline V gene encodes CDR1 SGHDT and CDR2 YYEEEE. Trimming removed 1 base from V and 4 bases from J, with 9 bases in between.

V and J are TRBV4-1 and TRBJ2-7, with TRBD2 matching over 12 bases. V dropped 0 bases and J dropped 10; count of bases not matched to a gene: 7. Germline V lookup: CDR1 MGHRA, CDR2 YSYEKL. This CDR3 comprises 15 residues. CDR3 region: CASSQDPTSGRSQYF. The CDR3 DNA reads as TGCGCCAGCAGCCAAGATCCAACTAGCGGGAGGTCTCAGTACTTC.

CDR3 in DNA: TGTGCCAGCAGTTTGAGGCCCCCGATGGAGGGGTATCATAATACTGAAGCTTTCTTT. It translates to CASSLRPPMEGYHNTEAFF. The J gene is TRBJ1-1, the V gene TRBV27, with a possible D match to TRBD1 (5 bases). Germline CDR1 is MNHEY and CDR2 is SMNVEV (reference sequence). Between the trimmed V and J ends, which lost 3 bases and 5 bases, there was a span of 28 bases. The CDR3 runs to 19 residues.

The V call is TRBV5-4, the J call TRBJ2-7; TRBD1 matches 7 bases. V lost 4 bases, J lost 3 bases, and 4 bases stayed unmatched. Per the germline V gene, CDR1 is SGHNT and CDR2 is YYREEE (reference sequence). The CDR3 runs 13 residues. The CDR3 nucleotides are TGTGCCAGCAGCCCGGACAGGAGCTACGAGCAGTACTTC. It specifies CASSPDRSYEQYF.

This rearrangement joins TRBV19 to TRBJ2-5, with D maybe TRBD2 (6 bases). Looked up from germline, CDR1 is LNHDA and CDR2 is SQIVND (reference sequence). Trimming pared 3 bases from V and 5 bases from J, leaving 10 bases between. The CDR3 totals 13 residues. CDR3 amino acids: CASSIGGWETQYF. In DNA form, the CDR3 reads TGTGCCAGTAGTATCGGGGGATGGGAGACCCAGTACTTC.

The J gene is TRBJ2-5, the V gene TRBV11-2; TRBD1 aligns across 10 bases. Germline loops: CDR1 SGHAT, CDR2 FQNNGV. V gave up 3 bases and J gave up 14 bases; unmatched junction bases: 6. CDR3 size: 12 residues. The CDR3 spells CASSFSGTGAYF. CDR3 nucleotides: TGTGCCAGCAGCTTTTCCGGGACAGGGGCCTACTTC. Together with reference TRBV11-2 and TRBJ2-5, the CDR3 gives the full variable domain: EAGVAQSPRYKIIEKRQSVAFWCNPISGHATLYWYQQILGQGPKLLIQFQNNGVVDDSQLPKDRFSAERLKGVDSTLKIQPAKLEDSAVYLCASSFSGTGAYFGPGTRLLVL.